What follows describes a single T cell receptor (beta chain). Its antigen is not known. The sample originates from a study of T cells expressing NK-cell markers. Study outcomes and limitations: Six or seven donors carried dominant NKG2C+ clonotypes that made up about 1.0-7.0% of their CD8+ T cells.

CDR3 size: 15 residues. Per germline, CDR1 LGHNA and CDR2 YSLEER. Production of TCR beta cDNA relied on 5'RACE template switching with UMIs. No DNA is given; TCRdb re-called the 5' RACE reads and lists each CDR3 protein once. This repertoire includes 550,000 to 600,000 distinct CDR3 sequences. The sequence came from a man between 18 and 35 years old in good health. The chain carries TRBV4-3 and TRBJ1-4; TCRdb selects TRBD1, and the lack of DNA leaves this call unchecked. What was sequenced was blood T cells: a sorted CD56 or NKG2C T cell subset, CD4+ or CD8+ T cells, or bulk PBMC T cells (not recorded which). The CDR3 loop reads CASSQRGGAREKLFF.